The rows below give T cell receptor beta chains drawn from one sample of a study of blood T cell repertoires in COVID-19. Some clones are missing from TCRdb's copy, which holds only in-frame ones; the method was immunoSEQ multiplex PCR. This table holds hundreds of thousands of clones, 70% to 90% found once. Sequencing was performed on peripheral blood. These receptors were taken from a middle-aged man with acute or convalescent COVID-19. CDR3s include the opening cysteine and the closing phenylalanine or tryptophan. D genes are given only for firm matches. Not every row has a clone size; where given, it reads once, few, many or a size class.

>TRBV11-2|TRBJ2-5|TRBD1|NA
TGTGCCAGCAGCCTAAAGGACAGGGGGCGATGGGAGACCCAGTACTTC
CASSLKDRGRWETQYF
>TRBV5-1|TRBJ1-2|TRBD1|NA
TGCGCCAGCAGCCAAGGACAGGCCAACTATGGCTACACCTTC
CASSQGQANYGYTF
>TRBV5-1|TRBJ1-1|TRBD1|NA
TGCGCCAGCAGCTTAGGGACAGGGAATGAAGCTTTCTTT
CASSLGTGNEAFF
>TRBV4-1|TRBJ2-3|NA|NA
TGCGCCAGCCGAGGTCCAAGCACAGATACGCAGTATTTT
CASRGPSTDTQYF
>TRBV30|TRBJ1-3|NA|once
TGTGCCTGGTCGGGGGGCTCTGGAAACACCATATATTTT
CAWSGGSGNTIYF
>TRBV30|TRBJ2-3|NA|NA
TGTGCCACGGACTATTCGACCTCCAAAGATACGCAGTATTTT
CATDYSTSKDTQYF
>TRBV7-2|TRBJ2-2|TRBD2|NA
TGTGCCAGCACCGAGCGGGGGACTAACACCGGGGAGCTGTTTTTT
CASTERGTNTGELFF
>TRBV5-4|TRBJ1-3|TRBD1|NA
TGTGCCAGCAGCGGGACAGGTTCTGGAAACACCATATATTTT
CASSGTGSGNTIYF
>TRBV2|TRBJ1-1|NA|NA
TGTGCCAGCAGTCCCCTGGGAGGGAAGGACACTGAAGCTTTCTTT
CASSPLGGKDTEAFF
>TRBV7-9|TRBJ1-2|TRBD1|NA
TGTGCCAGCAGTTTGGGGACAGGTGGAGGCTACACCTTC
CASSLGTGGGYTF
>TRBV7-2|TRBJ2-3|NA|NA
TGTGCCAGCAGCTTAGATGTCTCGTTGGCGGGGAGGAGAAATACGCAGTATTTT
CASSLDVSLAGRRNTQYF
>TRBV6-5|TRBJ2-3|TRBD2|NA
TGTGCCAGCAGTCCCGGGGGGGATACGCAGTATTTT
CASSPGGDTQYF
>TRBV4-2|TRBJ2-2|TRBD2|NA
TGTGCCAGCAGCCAAGAAGGACTAGCGGACACCGGGGAGCTGTTTTTT
CASSQEGLADTGELFF
>TRBV3-1/TRBV3-2|TRBJ1-4|NA|once
TGTGCCAGCAGCCCCGCCGACAGGCGTAATGAAAAACTGTTTTTT
CASSPADRRNEKLFF
>TRBV7-9|TRBJ1-2|NA|NA
TGTGCCAGCAGCTTAGACAGGGAGGGCTACACCTTC
CASSLDREGYTF
>TRBV13|TRBJ1-2|TRBD1|NA
TGTGCCAGCAGCTTAGAGGGGGGACAGCACTATGGCTACACCTTC
CASSLEGGQHYGYTF
>TRBV20-1|TRBJ2-1|TRBD2|NA
TGCAGTGCTAGTGATTGGCGGGGGGGCCTAAACGATGAGCAGTTCTTC
CSASDWRGGLNDEQFF
>TRBV2|TRBJ1-6|TRBD1|NA
TGTGCCATACAGGACAGGGAGGATTCACCCCTCCACTTT
CAIQDREDSPLHF
>TRBV27|TRBJ2-3|TRBD1|few
TGTGCCAGCAGTTTGGGACAGGAAGGACCGAGCACAGATACGCAGTATTTT
CASSLGQEGPSTDTQYF
>TRBV7-2|TRBJ1-1|TRBD1|NA
TGTGCCAGCAGCCCGACAGGGAAGAGGAGCACTGAAGCTTTCTTT
CASSPTGKRSTEAFF
>TRBV30|TRBJ1-5|NA|NA
TGTGCCTGGAGTGTAGGGAGGAGCAATCAGCCCCAGCATTTT
CAWSVGRSNQPQHF
>TRBV12-5|TRBJ2-5|TRBD1|NA
TGTGCTAGTGGCCCCAGGGGGCTACAGGGGGAGACCCAGTACTTC
CASGPRGLQGETQYF
>TRBV9|TRBJ1-2|TRBD1|NA
TGTGCCAGCAGCGTAGAGGGACAGGGGAGAGGCTACACCTTC
CASSVEGQGRGYTF
>TRBV27|TRBJ2-2|TRBD1|NA
TGTGCCGGACGGACAGGGATCACCGGGGAGCTGTTTTTT
CAGRTGITGELFF
>TRBV15|TRBJ1-4|NA|NA
TGTGCCACCACAAACAGAGTGGGCCTTGAAAAACTGTTTTTT
CATTNRVGLEKLFF
>TRBV5-1|TRBJ1-4|NA|NA
TGCGCCAGCAGCCCCAGCCGGGGGAATGAAAAACTGTTTTTT
CASSPSRGNEKLFF
>TRBV9|TRBJ1-6|NA|few
TGTGCCAGCAGCGTAGATCCCCGTGAGTCACCCCTCCACTTT
CASSVDPRESPLHF
>TRBV7-3|TRBJ1-2|NA|few
TGTGCCAGCAGCCTAGACACAGGCTATGGCTACACCTTC
CASSLDTGYGYTF
>TRBV11-2|TRBJ2-5|NA|NA
TGTGCCAGCAGCTTATCTCGAGGAGGGGAGCAAGAGACCCAGTACTTC
CASSLSRGGEQETQYF
>TRBV6-5|TRBJ1-1|NA|NA
TGTGCCAGCAGTCCTGGGTCACTAGGAGACACTGAAGCTTTCTTT
CASSPGSLGDTEAFF
>TRBV7-8|TRBJ1-4|TRBD1|NA
TGTGCCAGCAGCTTAAGGGGGGCCGGGACAGGGAGATTGGAACTGTTTTTT
CASSLRGAGTGRLELFF
>TRBV6-5|TRBJ2-7|TRBD1|NA
TGTGCCAGCAGTTACCGGGACAGGGGAAACTACGAGCAGTACTTC
CASSYRDRGNYEQYF
>TRBV15|TRBJ2-7|NA|once
TGTGCCACCAGCAGAGATAGGAGCCACGAGCAGTACTTC
CATSRDRSHEQYF
>TRBV24-1|TRBJ2-5|TRBD2|NA
TGTGCCACCGGCGGGGGTGGTAGGTCAAAAGAGACCCAGTACTTC
CATGGGGRSKETQYF
>TRBV5-4|TRBJ2-3|NA|NA
TGTGCCAGCAGCTTGGAGAGGGCATCTCGAGCGCAGTATTTT
CASSLERASRAQYF
>TRBV6-5|TRBJ2-1|TRBD1|NA
TGTGCCAGCAGTCCGGGACAGCGTTACAATGAGCAGTTCTTC
CASSPGQRYNEQFF
>TRBV13|TRBJ1-1|NA|NA
TGTGCCAGCTCTCCAGTGGGGCCCCCCACTGAAGCTTTCTTT
CASSPVGPPTEAFF